The TCR beta chain under discussion was sequenced for a study of regulatory T cells in long-lasting Graves disease. Both iRepertoire HTBI primers and Arm-PCR of CDR3 regions were used to build the TCR beta libraries. TCRdb redid the calling of the multiplex PCR reads with MiXCR, one entry per CDR3 protein. The sample includes about 460,000 distinct CDR3 sequences, roughly 15% of them seen just once. In this sample, this clonotype turned up many times. This sample's time point: newly diagnosed GD, antithyroid drugs for less than 3 months. The authors made the TCR library using RNA they extracted from PBMCs. Germline lookup yields CDR1 KGHSH and CDR2 LQKENI. The V and J ends lost 1 base and 7 bases respectively, with 7 bases between them. The CDR3 is made up of 13 amino acids. The same specimen was also included in a second study, on T cells in Graves' hyperthyroidism and ophthalmopathy. In that study: The hyperthyroidism was newly diagnosed and had lasted under 2 months; the patients were aged 18 to 65. The HTBI primer set drove a first-round RT-PCR of the TCR CDR3. Blood also held most thyroid clonotypes expanded beyond 0.001. Ophthalmopathy stood apart from stable hyperthyroidism in a 13 V-J model.

The rearrangement joins TRBV18 to TRBJ2-2; D is undetermined. This TCR came from a woman between 45 and 60 years old with Graves disease. Sequencing was performed on peripheral blood mononuclear cells (PBMCs), taken at new diagnosis, from a patient treated with antithyroid drugs. The CDR3 nucleotides read TGTGCCAGCTCACCACGGGATGGCGGGGAGCTGTTTTTT. Translating it yields CASSPRDGGELFF.